This TCR beta chain was retrieved from a study of T cells in Graves' hyperthyroidism and ophthalmopathy. Pregnant or lactating patients were excluded, as were those with uncontrolled infection or other autoimmune disease. Amplification of TCR beta CDR3 regions was performed using RNA transcripts as template. HTBI primers were employed in a first-round RT-PCR of the TCR CDR3. TCRdb passed the multiplex PCR reads through MiXCR, listing each CDR3 protein once. The data contain a few hundred thousand distinct CDR3 sequences, approximately 15% of them singletons. The V and J ends lost 6 bases and 8 bases, in that order; junction bases with no gene match: 11. Looked up from germline, CDR1 is MNHEY and CDR2 is SMNVEV (reference sequence). The CDR3 spans 14 residues.

Sequenced: blood. The chain uses TRBV27 and TRBJ1-2; 8 nucleotides match TRBD1. The sequence came from a woman in her thirties or forties with Graves' ophthalmopathy. The CDR3 spells CASSPDRGLRGYTF. CDR3 nucleotide sequence: TGTGCCAGCAGCCCAGACAGGGGACTACGGGGCTACACCTTC.